The entry below describes one TCR beta chain. This specimen comes from a study of technical replicates of blood from a handful of donors. The data were produced by immunoSEQ multiplex PCR, yet TCRdb's version contains in-frame clones alone and is incomplete. The sample has 55,000 to 75,000 clones; about 92% are singletons. V was clipped by 10 bases and J by 0 bases; unmatched bases: 5. CDR3 length: 13 amino acids. The germline gives CDR1 MNHEY, CDR2 SVGAGI. Material for sequencing was T cells isolated from PBMCs. This sequence originates from a human donor in good health. This chain connects TRBV6-5 to TRBJ1-1; TRBD1 aligns across 7 bases. The CDR3 coding sequence is TGTGCCATCCAACAGGGGATGAACACTGAAGCTTTCTTT. Protein product: CAIQQGMNTEAFF.